Listed below are T cell receptor beta chains from one sample, sequenced in a study of patients and donors after allogeneic stem cell transplantation. TCRdb re-called the RT-PCR reads with MiXCR, one entry per CDR3 protein. The sample consists of approximately 20,000 distinct CDR3 sequences, 4.9% of them appearing once. What was sequenced was blood, either unsorted or a sorted T cell fraction (not recorded which). Source of these receptors: a human donor who was either an allogeneic HSCT recipient or a stem cell or donor lymphocyte infusion donor (not recorded which). It is not recorded whose cells these are; they may come from a transplant donor. CDR3s include the opening cysteine and the closing phenylalanine or tryptophan. A D gene is named only where the DNA matches it firmly. Part of the rows lack a size; the others show once, few, many or a class for expanded clones.

-	many	TRBV7-9	TRBJ1-1	TGTGCCAGCAGCTTAGCGCACGGGTATAACACTGAAGCTTTCTTT	CASSLAHGYNTEAFF
TRBD2	many	TRBV11-2	TRBJ2-1	TGTGCCAGCAGCTTAGGGGGAAGACTAGCGGGATCCTACAATGAGCAGTTCTTC	CASSLGGRLAGSYNEQFF
-	-	TRBV7-9	TRBJ1-3	TGTGCCAGCAGCTTAAGGTCGGGCAGCTCTGGAAACACCATATATTTT	CASSLRSGSSGNTIYF
TRBD2	-	TRBV4-2	TRBJ2-7	TGTGCCAGCAGCCAGAGGTCGACTAGCGGGGGAACTACCTCCTACGAGCAGTACTTC	CASSQRSTSGGTTSYEQYF
-	many	TRBV18	TRBJ2-2	TGTGCCAGCTCACCATTTCCCACCGGGGAGCTGTTTTTT	CASSPFPTGELFF
-	-	TRBV7-9	TRBJ2-3	TGTGCCAGCAGCCCAGACCGACCCAGGGGCGCAGATACGCAGTATTTT	CASSPDRPRGADTQYF
TRBD1	many	TRBV4-1	TRBJ1-5	TGCGCCAGCAGCCAAGAAGAGGGGACAGGCAATCAGCCCCAGCATTTT	CASSQEEGTGNQPQHF
-	-	TRBV20-1	TRBJ1-1	TGCAGTGCCAAAAGAGAGGCTGGTTGGACTGAAGCTTTCTTT	CSAKREAGWTEAFF
-	medium-sized	TRBV7-9	TRBJ1-1	TGTGCCAGCAGCTTAGCAGGGATGAACACTGAAGCTTTCTTT	CASSLAGMNTEAFF
-	many	TRBV3-1	TRBJ1-2	TGTGCCAGCAGCCCAAGGGGGGCGACGAACTATGGCTACACCTTC	CASSPRGATNYGYTF
-	many	TRBV5-1	TRBJ1-1	TGCGCCAGCAGCTTCCCGGACGGTGAAGCTTTCTTT	CASSFPDGEAFF
TRBD1	many	TRBV5-1	TRBJ1-2	TGCGCCAGCAGCTCTAGATTGGGACAGTCCTATGGCTACACCTTC	CASSSRLGQSYGYTF
-	many	TRBV11-1	TRBJ2-1	TGTGCCAGCAGCTTAGGGGCAAGTCTTTACAATGAGCAGTTCTTC	CASSLGASLYNEQFF
TRBD1	many	TRBV10-3	TRBJ2-7	TGTGCCATCAGTGGCAGGCAGGGGGTCTACGAGCAGTACTTC	CAISGRQGVYEQYF
TRBD1	many	TRBV6-6	TRBJ2-7	TGTGCCAGCAGTCCACGGACAGGGTACGAGCAGTACTTC	CASSPRTGYEQYF
-	many	TRBV28	TRBJ2-1	TGTGCCAGCAGTCAAAACCGGCTCACCCTCATCTACAATGAGCAGTTCTTC	CASSQNRLTLIYNEQFF
-	-	TRBV7-9	TRBJ2-7	TGTGCCAGCAGCCCCGGCCCGGGACAAGGCTACGAGCAGTACTTC	CASSPGPGQGYEQYF
TRBD2	medium-sized	TRBV7-9	TRBJ2-7	TGTGCCAGCAGCTCGACTAGCGGGGGTGAGCAGTACTTC	CASSSTSGGEQYF
-	many	TRBV24-1	TRBJ1-1	TGTGCCACCAGTGATTCGCGTGGGGGGAACACTGAAGCTTTCTTT	CATSDSRGGNTEAFF
-	-	TRBV7-5	TRBJ1-2	-	CISVPEAPRPRDGYNYGYTF